This T cell receptor (beta chain) was captured by sequencing in a study of blood T cells in healthy people across ages. Through a sample-barcoded 5' primer and a J-beta primer mix, a second PCR was run for about 6 to 11 cycles. TCRdb processed the 5' RACE reads anew with MiXCR; each CDR3 protein has one entry. The sample holds over 700,000 distinct CDR3 sequences, roughly 50% seen once. V lost 8 bases, J lost 4 bases, and 15 bases lay in between. The CDR3 loop spans 14 amino acids. The germline V gene has CDR1 SGHAT and CDR2 FQDESV (reference sequence). What was sequenced was blood. The clonotype originates from a man aged 80 or over in good health. The chain employs TRBV11-1 and TRBJ2-1; tentative D call: TRBD2 (7 bases). The CDR3 sequence: CASQFGGRYNEQFF. CDR3 coding DNA: TGTGCCAGCCAGTTCGGGGGGCGGTACAATGAGCAGTTCTTC. Full variable domain (remainder filled in from reference TRBV11-1 and TRBJ2-1): EAEVAQSPRYKITEKSQAVAFWCDPISGHATLYWYRQILGQGPELLVQFQDESVVDDSQLPKDRFSAERLKGVDSTLKIQPAELGDSAMYLCASQFGGRYNEQFFGPGTRLTVL.